This TCR beta chain was recorded in a study of blood T cell repertoires in COVID-19. Whole-study context: Acute-phase and convalescent COVID-19 samples originated in the United States, Italy and Spain. The cDNA or gDNA used as material had been derived from T cells, B-cell-depleted T cells, or PBMCs.

Data came from immunoSEQ multiplex PCR; TCRdb stores just in-frame clones and leaves some out. The table records about 150,000 clones, 87% of them present only once. Up to 2 weeks before entering the study, exposed participants had met a COVID-19 case. The TCR comes from a middle-aged woman who had been exposed to COVID-19. The sample was PBMCs or T cells enriched from blood (not recorded which).

The CDR3: CASSLRTSGVYTDTQYF. In DNA, the CDR3 is TGTGCCAGCAGCCTTAGAACTAGCGGGGTTTACACAGATACGCAGTATTTT. This chain uses TRBV11-2 with TRBJ2-3; 10 bases match TRBD2. Per the germline V gene, CDR1 is SGHAT and CDR2 is FQNNGV. The CDR3 extends over 17 amino acids. V lost 5 bases to trimming and J lost 2 bases; unmatched junction nucleotides: 10. Together with reference TRBV11-2 and TRBJ2-3, the CDR3 gives the full variable domain: EAGVAQSPRYKIIEKRQSVAFWCNPISGHATLYWYQQILGQGPKLLIQFQNNGVVDDSQLPKDRFSAERLKGVDSTLKIQPAKLEDSAVYLCASSLRTSGVYTDTQYFGPGTRLTVL.